Following are 24 T cell receptor beta chains from one sample sequenced in a study of blood T cell repertoires in COVID-19. Repertoires were generated with immunoSEQ multiplex PCR, while TCRdb's copy carries only in-frame clones and drops some. Of 90,000 or so clones in the sample, over 80% were seen once. Material for sequencing was peripheral blood. All receptors come from a human donor with active COVID-19. The donor label of this sample is uncertain.

The chain combines TRBV4-1 with TRBJ1-1; possibly TRBD1 for D (6 bases). Between the trimmed V and J ends, which lost 4 bases and 7 bases, there was a span of 16 bases. Germline assignment: CDR1 MGHRA and CDR2 YSYEKL. The CDR3 spans 14 residues. The CDR3 DNA is TGCGCCAGCAGCCCCCCTGACAGGCCCGATGAAGCTTTCTTT. Its translation: CASSPPDRPDEAFF.

This rearrangement joins TRBV6-6 to TRBJ2-5, with 13 bases matching TRBD2. The CDR3 contains 17 residues. Germline trimming cut 5 bases from V and 3 bases from J; bases unmatched to any gene: 9. Looked up from germline, CDR1 is MNHNY and CDR2 is SVGAGI (reference sequence). Here the CDR3 reads CASSPETSGGRKETQYF. DNA of the CDR3: TGTGCCAGCAGTCCCGAGACTAGCGGGGGGCGTAAAGAGACCCAGTACTTC.

This clone occurred once. The rearrangement joins TRBV3-1 (or the pseudogene TRBV3-2) to TRBJ2-7; 8 bases are a match to TRBD1. Germline assignment: CDR1 LGHDT and CDR2 YNNKEL (reference sequence). Trimming cost V 4 bases and J 4 bases; bases outside gene matches: 12. The CDR3 runs to 16 residues. The CDR3 DNA reads as TGTGCCAGCAGCCTTCGACAGGGGTGGCGGATTTACGAGCAGTACTTC. Amino acid sequence: CASSLRQGWRIYEQYF.

The chain carries TRBV5-6 and TRBJ2-5; TRBD1 aligns across 7 bases. Per germline, CDR1 SGHDT and CDR2 YYEEEE. The CDR3 is made up of 15 amino acids. V gave up 4 bases and J gave up 1 base; unmatched junction bases: 7. CDR3 DNA: TGTGCCAGCAGCCTTCTAGGGGACAGCCAAGAGACCCAGTACTTC. Translating gives CASSLLGDSQETQYF.

The V call is TRBV5-1, the J call TRBJ2-7, with 10 bases that match TRBD2. With 4 bases clipped from V and 1 base from J, the junction kept 5 bases outside the gene matches. This CDR3 spans 15 amino acids. CDR1 and CDR2 (germline): SGHRS, YFSETQ. The CDR3 protein is CASSPWTSGSYEQYF. The CDR3 DNA reads as TGCGCCAGCAGCCCCTGGACTAGCGGATCCTACGAGCAGTACTTC. Combining the CDR3 with reference TRBV5-1 and TRBJ2-7 gives the whole variable domain KAGVTQTPRYLIKTRGQQVTLSCSPISGHRSVSWYQQTPGQGLQFLFEYFSETQRNKGNFPGRFSGRQFSNSRSEMNVSTLELGDSALYLCASSPWTSGSYEQYFGPGTRLTVT.

This rearrangement joins TRBV7-9 to TRBJ1-6; 9 bases are shared with TRBD1. The CDR3 sequence is 14 residues long. The J segment lost 14 bases and the V segment lost 1 base, leaving 6 bases of the junction unmatched. CDR1 is SEHNR, CDR2 FQNEAQ, per germline (reference sequence). CDR3 sequence reads: CASSLVRTGAALHF. The DNA for the CDR3 is TGTGCCAGCAGCTTAGTCCGGACAGGGGCAGCCCTCCACTTT.

Comments on this clone: The sample has other DNA sequences that encode this CDR3 too. The chain joins TRBV5-1 to TRBJ2-5; 7 nucleotides align to TRBD1. Germline CDR1 reads SGHRS; CDR2 reads YFSETQ. V was clipped by 0 bases and J by 4 bases; unmatched bases: 3. CDR3 size: 14 residues. The CDR3: CASSLEGGGETQYF. For the CDR3, the DNA is TGCGCCAGCAGCTTGGAAGGGGGCGGAGAGACCCAGTACTTC.

The genes are TRBV7-2 and TRBJ1-2; TRBD1 matches at 7 bases. The CDR3 has 12 amino acids. CDR1 and CDR2 from the germline V gene are SGHTA and FQGNSA. Unmatched junction bases numbered 5, after V lost 5 bases and J lost 8 bases. CDR3 protein: CASSLQGRGYTF. The DNA of the CDR3 is TGTGCCAGCAGCCTACAGGGGCGCGGCTACACCTTC.

The J gene is TRBJ2-1, the V gene TRBV4-3, with 8 positions matching TRBD1. In germline, CDR1 is LGHNA, CDR2 YSLEER. Trimming cost V 2 bases and J 4 bases; bases outside gene matches: 4. This CDR3 spans 15 amino acids. This chain's CDR3 is CASSQHTGGYNEQFF. The CDR3 nucleotides read TGCGCCAGCAGCCAACATACAGGGGGATACAATGAGCAGTTCTTC.

The V call is TRBV6-5, the J call TRBJ1-1, with D unclear. Trimming stripped 10 bases from V and 2 bases from J, with 14 bases between. The CDR3 consists of 13 residues. Germline V gene lookup returns CDR1 MNHEY and CDR2 SVGAGI. The CDR3 loop is CATTRSSNTEAFF. CDR3 nucleotide sequence: TGTGCCACAACACGAAGTTCTAACACTGAAGCTTTCTTT.

The V and J genes are TRBV10-3 and TRBJ1-3, with 11 bases identical to TRBD1. Trimming removed 3 bases from V and 4 bases from J; junction bases left unmatched: 8. CDR3 size: 17 residues. Germline CDR1 ENHRY, CDR2 SYGVKD. The CDR3 protein is CAISDPGTGGLGNTIYF. The CDR3 DNA is TGTGCCATCAGTGACCCGGGGACAGGGGGTCTAGGAAACACCATATATTTT.

This chain connects TRBV5-1 to TRBJ2-1; maybe TRBD2 (6 bases). The V gene lost 0 bases and the J gene lost 0 bases, with 10 bases spanning the gap. The germline V gene encodes CDR1 SGHRS and CDR2 YFSETQ. The CDR3 contains 16 residues. DNA of the CDR3: TGCGCCAGCAGCTTGGGGGCGGGGACCTCCTACAATGAGCAGTTCTTC. Translated, it gives CASSLGAGTSYNEQFF.

The V and J genes are TRBV28 and TRBJ2-3; D may be TRBD1 (5 bases). Per germline, CDR1 MDHEN and CDR2 SYDVKM. The CDR3 has 16 residues. The V and J ends lost 3 bases and 2 bases respectively, with 15 bases between them. The DNA of the CDR3 is TGTGCCAGCAGTTTCCCCTTAAGACAGAACACAGATACGCAGTATTTT. Translated: CASSFPLRQNTDTQYF.

The chain combines TRBV2 with TRBJ1-2; D is unclear. This CDR3 has 14 residues. V was trimmed by 4 bases and J by 3 bases, leaving 12 bases between them. Germline V gives CDR1 SNHLY, CDR2 FYNNEI. The CDR3 DNA sequence: TGTGCCAGCAGTGCAAGAACAGTAGACTATGGCTACACCTTC. Translating gives CASSARTVDYGYTF.

This sequence joins TRBV6-6 and TRBJ2-7; 7 positions agree with TRBD1. CDR3 size: 14 residues. The germline V gene has CDR1 MNHNY and CDR2 SVGAGI (reference sequence). Losses at the gene ends were 0 bases for V and 7 bases for J; bases not matched to a gene: 6. The CDR3 DNA is TGTGCCAGCAGTTACTCGAGACAGGGTTCAGAGCAGTACTTC. It specifies CASSYSRQGSEQYF.

This chain connects TRBV4-3 to TRBJ1-1; D is ambiguous. From germline, CDR1 is LGHNA and CDR2 YSLEER. The V end lost 3 bases, the J end lost 5 bases, and 10 bases lay between the germline ends. The CDR3 spans 13 residues. CDR3 DNA: TGCGCCAGCAGCCACCAGACCGGGACTGAAGCTTTCTTT. Translated: CASSHQTGTEAFF.

This clone has a handful of counts. The chain couples TRBV10-3 to TRBJ1-1; a weak D match, TRBD1 (5 bases). Germline V gene sequence: CDR1 ENHRY, CDR2 SYGVKD. V was cut by 8 bases and J by 1 base, with 11 bases left in between. This CDR3 region has 13 residues. CDR3 coding DNA: TGTGCCATCCTCGCGGGGGAGAACACTGAAGCTTTCTTT. Translation gives CAILAGENTEAFF.

The chain combines TRBV9 with TRBJ2-6; 8 nucleotides match TRBD1. Germline assignment: CDR1 SGDLS and CDR2 YYNGEE. This CDR3 is 18 amino acids long. V shed 4 bases, J shed 4 bases, and the junction held 13 bases outside the gene matches. The DNA of the CDR3 is TGTGCCAGCAGCCCCCGGGAACAGGGGGAGCTGGGGGCCAACGTCCTGACTTTC. Translation gives CASSPREQGELGANVLTF.

The chain recombines TRBV5-1 with TRBJ2-5; 8 bases fit TRBD2. This CDR3 has 16 amino acids. The germline V gene encodes CDR1 SGHRS and CDR2 YFSETQ. The trim removed 7 bases at V and 6 bases at J, leaving 17 bases unmatched. The CDR3 sequence is CASGGAAGGLGKTQYF. Here the CDR3 DNA reads TGCGCCAGCGGCGGGGCAGCCGGGGGACTAGGAAAGACCCAGTACTTC. Full variable domain (missing parts from reference TRBV5-1 and TRBJ2-5): KAGVTQTPRYLIKTRGQQVTLSCSPISGHRSVSWYQQTPGQGLQFLFEYFSETQRNKGNFPGRFSGRQFSNSRSEMNVSTLELGDSALYLCASGGAAGGLGKTQYFGPGTRLLVL.

V is TRBV6-5 and J is TRBJ2-5, with 11 bases aligning to TRBD2. The CDR3 consists of 12 residues. V shed 9 bases and J 3 bases; nucleotides not matched to a gene: 0. From germline, CDR1 is MNHEY and CDR2 SVGAGI. As DNA, the CDR3 is TGTGCCAGGGGACTAGCGGAAGAGACCCAGTACTTC. This sequence encodes CARGLAEETQYF.

This clone appeared once. The chain carries TRBV11-2 and TRBJ1-4; no definite D call. This CDR3 spans 18 amino acids. Germline CDR1 and CDR2: SGHAT and FQNNGV. V was clipped by 4 bases and J by 0 bases, with 18 bases between them. The DNA of the CDR3 is TGTGCCAGCAGCTGCCCCTGCCGAAGGGAGACAACTAATGAAAAACTGTTTTTT. Translation gives CASSCPCRRETTNEKLFF.

The chain employs TRBV7-8 and TRBJ1-1; 8 bases map to TRBD1. The CDR3 has 14 amino acids. CDR1 is SGHVS and CDR2 is FQNEAQ in the germline V gene. V shed 5 bases, J shed 10 bases, and the junction held 12 bases outside the gene matches. The CDR3 sequence is CASSVGQGTPGAFF. The CDR3 nucleotides read TGTGCCAGCAGCGTCGGACAGGGTACCCCCGGAGCTTTCTTT.

The CDR3 region is CASSQLAGGYNEQFF. For the CDR3, the DNA is TGTGCCAGCAGTCAACTAGCGGGGGGCTACAATGAGCAGTTCTTC. The chain joins TRBV6-5 to TRBJ2-1; TRBD2 agrees at 12 bases. Germline CDR1 MNHEY, CDR2 SVGAGI. V gave up 5 bases and J gave up 3 bases; unmatched junction bases: 2. The CDR3 has 15 amino acids.

The V gene is TRBV4-1, the J gene TRBJ2-2; D might be TRBD1 (6 bases). CDR3 length: 16 amino acids. Trimming removed 4 bases at V and 0 bases at J, with 12 bases between. CDR1 is MGHRA and CDR2 is YSYEKL in the germline V gene. CDR3 sequence: CASSPQGSTNTGELFF. CDR3 in DNA: TGCGCCAGCAGCCCACAGGGCTCCACGAACACCGGGGAGCTGTTTTTT.